This T cell receptor beta chain was identified in a study of blood T cell repertoires in COVID-19. Study background: Specimens from acute and convalescent COVID-19 originated in the United States, Italy and Spain. PBMCs, B-cell-depleted T cells, or T cells were the source of the cDNA or gDNA that made up the material.

This CDR3 has 14 amino acids. Germline V gene data show CDR1 as SGDLS and CDR2 as YYNGEE. V lost 2 bases, J lost 6 bases, and 14 bases lay in between. Original handling: How many nucleated cells were present was estimated from reference gene primer amplification. The table came from immunoSEQ multiplex PCR; TCRdb's copy has only in-frame clones and leaves some out. The DNA was the basis for D and trimming; V, J and clone size are from that table. The sample records 450,000 to 500,000 clones, 70% to 90% being singletons. Material for sequencing was peripheral blood. The chain recombines TRBV9 with TRBJ1-2, with a weak D call TRBD1 (5 bases). This receptor was obtained from a human donor in a cohort sampled during active COVID-19. The CDR3 is CASSVQPGSDGYTF. The CDR3 region has the DNA TGTGCCAGCAGCGTTCAACCAGGGTCCGATGGCTACACCTTC.